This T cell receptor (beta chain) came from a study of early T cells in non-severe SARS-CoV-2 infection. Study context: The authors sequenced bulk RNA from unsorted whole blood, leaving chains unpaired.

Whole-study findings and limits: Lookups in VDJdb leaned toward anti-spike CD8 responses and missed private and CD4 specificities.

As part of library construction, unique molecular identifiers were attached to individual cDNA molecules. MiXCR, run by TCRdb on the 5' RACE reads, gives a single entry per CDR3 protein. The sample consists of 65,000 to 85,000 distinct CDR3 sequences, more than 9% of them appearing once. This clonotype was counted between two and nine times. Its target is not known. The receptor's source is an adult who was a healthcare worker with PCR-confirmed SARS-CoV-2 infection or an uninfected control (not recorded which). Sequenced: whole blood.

The CDR3 loop is CASSSDPTNTEAFF. In DNA form, the CDR3 reads TGTGCCAGCAGCTCCGACCCCACGAACACTGAAGCTTTCTTT. This chain uses TRBV9 with TRBJ1-1; D not resolved. Trimming took 4 bases from V and 1 from J, leaving 11 bases between them. Germline CDR1 SGDLS, CDR2 YYNGEE. The CDR3 covers 14 residues.